This entry features one T cell receptor (beta chain) sequence. No antigen is known for it. The entry originates in a study of beta chain features in type 1 diabetes. The CDR3 is 16 residues long. With 0 bases removed from V and 5 bases from J, the gap between germline ends came to 19 bases. Per germline, CDR1 GTSNPN and CDR2 SVGIG (reference sequence). Study-level results: Insertion counts at VDJ junctions were lower in type 1 diabetes patients, who also showed more deletions there. Naive, central memory and regulatory TCRB repertoires appeared more similar among patients than healthy donors. Reads derived from cDNA could over-represent cells showing high TCR expression.

Sequencing targeted expressed TCRB transcripts, as all isolated RNA had been reverse transcribed. The repertoire was sequenced with immunoSEQ multiplex PCR; TCRdb's copy has only in-frame clones and lacks some. The sample shows fewer than 250,000 clones, about 70% of them seen only once. What was sequenced was naive CD4+ T cells from blood. This receptor was taken from a man aged 25-45 years in good health. The V gene is TRBV30, the J gene TRBJ1-2; D remains ambiguous. The CDR3 here is CAWSVLWSEGRYGYTF. Here the CDR3 DNA reads TGTGCCTGGAGTGTACTTTGGTCAGAAGGGAGATATGGCTACACCTTC.